The 8 T cell receptor beta chains below come from one sample, sequenced in a study of T cells after yellow fever vaccination. Each CDR3 protein is one row after TCRdb ran MiXCR on the 5' RACE reads. Of fewer than 90,000 distinct CDR3 sequences detected, more than 5.5% appear once; the ten largest clones hold about a third. The sample was CD8+ T cells sorted from PBMCs, taken 5 days after the first yellow fever vaccination. The receptors here all came from a man aged 18 to 30 who received the YFV17D yellow fever vaccine.

The chain joins TRBV7-9 to TRBJ1-1; D possibly corresponds to TRBD1 (6 bases). V lost 7 bases and J lost 5, with 20 bases in between. CDR1 SEHNR and CDR2 FQNEAQ come from the germline V gene (reference sequence). The CDR3 extends over 15 amino acids. In DNA, the CDR3 is TGTGCCAGCACCATCTCAATAGGGGGAATGACTGAAGCTTTCTTT. Its protein is CASTISIGGMTEAFF.

This clonotype has ten or more counts. This chain links TRBV15 with TRBJ2-2, with D unresolved. Germline lookup yields CDR1 LNHNV and CDR2 YYDKDF (reference sequence). With 5 bases removed from V and 4 bases from J, the gap between germline ends came to 17 bases. This CDR3 comprises 16 residues. The CDR3 bases are TGTGCCACCAGCTCCCAAGGGAAGGGTCTCACCGGGGAGCTGTTTTTT. It encodes CATSSQGKGLTGELFF.

This chain joins TRBV16 and TRBJ2-2; D is unclear. The V gene's germline CDR1 is KGHSY and CDR2 FQNENV. The length of the CDR3 is 13 residues. Trimming cost V 0 bases and J 8 bases, with 7 bases left between them. The CDR3 loop is CASSQSIQGELFF. The DNA for the CDR3 is TGTGCCAGCAGCCAATCGATCCAGGGGGAGCTGTTTTTT.

This clonotype showed up just a few times. This chain uses TRBV11-2 with TRBJ2-4; a possible D gene is TRBD1 (7 bases). Germline V gene lookup returns CDR1 SGHAT and CDR2 FQNNGV. Trimming removed 0 bases from V and 2 bases from J, with 20 bases in between. The CDR3 is made up of 19 amino acids. In nucleotides, the CDR3 is TGTGCCAGCAGCTTAGATTTTTTCGAGGAGGGGGCTACCAAAAACATTCAGTACTTC. It codes for CASSLDFFEEGATKNIQYF. Complete variable domain (other parts from reference TRBV11-2 and TRBJ2-4): EAGVAQSPRYKIIEKRQSVAFWCNPISGHATLYWYQQILGQGPKLLIQFQNNGVVDDSQLPKDRFSAERLKGVDSTLKIQPAKLEDSAVYLCASSLDFFEEGATKNIQYFGAGTRLSVL.

This clonotype has at least ten counts. V gene TRBV6-5 combines with J gene TRBJ2-1; TRBD1 aligns across 8 bases. V shed 2 bases and J 4 bases; nucleotides not matched to a gene: 7. This CDR3 is built from 16 residues. Germline-derived CDR1 and CDR2 are MNHEY and SVGAGI. The CDR3 DNA is TGTGCCAGCAGTTACACCGACAGGGGCCTTTACAATGAGCAGTTCTTC. As protein: CASSYTDRGLYNEQFF.

This clonotype has just a few counts. At one of its ends the junction is not consistent with the germline gene, which may arise from a read error. The gene calls are TRBV7-9 and TRBJ2-3; TRBD2 is a possible D gene (6 bases). The CDR3 is 12 residues long. Germline loops: CDR1 SEHNR, CDR2 FQNEAQ (reference sequence). The CDR3 sequence is CACSGSADTQYF. The CDR3 region has the DNA TGTGCCTGCAGCGGGTCGGCGGATACGCAGTATTTT.

This clonotype was detected many times. This chain links TRBV4-3 with TRBJ1-5; D gene ambiguous. Trimming removed 0 bases at V and 2 bases at J, with 8 bases between. The CDR3 is 15 residues long. CDR1 is LGHNA, CDR2 YSLEER, per germline. CDR3 sequence (DNA): TGCGCCAGCAGCCAAGATTGGGCAGGCAATCAGCCCCAGCATTTT. Encoded protein: CASSQDWAGNQPQHF.

This clonotype came up a few times. The J gene is TRBJ1-1, the V gene TRBV10-3; 9 bases are shared with TRBD1. V lost 7 bases to trimming and J lost 1 base; unmatched junction nucleotides: 1. CDR3 size: 13 residues. Germline loops: CDR1 ENHRY, CDR2 SYGVKD. The CDR3 region has the DNA TGTGCCATCAAGGGACAGGGGAACACTGAAGCTTTCTTT. It yields the protein CAIKGQGNTEAFF.